This T cell receptor (beta chain) emerged from a study of T cell responses to AZD1222 COVID-19 vaccine. Germline loops: CDR1 KGHSH, CDR2 LQKENI. Trimming removed 2 bases at V and 8 bases at J, with 12 bases between. This CDR3 has 13 residues. Clones were read by immunoSEQ multiplex PCR, and TCRdb kept only the in-frame ones, dropping some. Among 150,000 to 200,000 clones listed, about nine tenths were seen once. The specimen was peripheral blood, collected 28 days after the second AZD1222 dose. The chain couples TRBV18 to TRBJ1-2; D gene unclear. This TCR derives from an adult who received the AZD1222 COVID-19 vaccine. The CDR3 reads CASSPGGNRGYTF. The CDR3 region has the DNA TGTGCCAGCTCACCAGGCGGCAATAGGGGCTACACCTTC.